A selection of T cell receptor beta chains follows, all from one sample in a study of PD-1 blockade in classical Hodgkin lymphoma. TCRdb's copy holds only in-frame clones and misses some; the assay was immunoSEQ multiplex PCR. The data show under 60,000 clones, approximately 70% seen once. This specimen consisted of peripheral blood mononuclear cells (PBMCs), obtained at baseline. These receptors all stem from a human donor with classical Hodgkin lymphoma. Both conserved end residues are part of each CDR3. The D gene is left open where the match is weak. Not all rows give a size; the values are once, few, many and, for expanded clones, a class.

d_call j_call clone_size v_call cdr3_nt cdr3_aa
- TRBJ2-6 - TRBV19 TGTGCCAGTAGTATCGGTAGCTCTGGGGCCAACGTCCTGACTTTC CASSIGSSGANVLTF
- TRBJ1-2 - TRBV5-1 TGCGCCAGCAGGGGGTGGCAGGGGCCCCCTAACTATGGCTACACCTTC CASRGWQGPPNYGYTF
- TRBJ2-3 - TRBV18 TGTGCCAGCTCTCCGGGACCTGGGGATACGCAGTATTTT CASSPGPGDTQYF
- TRBJ2-5 - TRBV19 TGTGCCATATACCTCCAAGAGACCCAGTACTTC CAIYLQETQYF
TRBD2 TRBJ2-1 - TRBV13 TGTGCCAGCAGCTTCCTTAGCGGGGAGGTGCAGTTCTTC CASSFLSGEVQFF
- TRBJ1-1 - TRBV27 TGTGCCAGCAGGTCAGGGGACACTGAAGCTTTCTTT CASRSGDTEAFF
TRBD2 TRBJ2-5 few TRBV27 TGTGCCAGCAGTTTATTCGGACTAGCGGGAGAAGAGACCCAGTACTTC CASSLFGLAGEETQYF
TRBD1 TRBJ2-5 - TRBV7-8 TGTGCCAGCAGCTTTTCAGGGGGTGTCCAGGAAGAGACCCAGTACTTC CASSFSGGVQEETQYF
TRBD1 TRBJ1-1 - TRBV27 TGTGCCAGCAGCCCCCGACAGGGACTCACTGAAGCTTTCTTT CASSPRQGLTEAFF
TRBD1 TRBJ1-2 - TRBV19 TGTGCCAGTGCCCTTGGGACAGGAGGTCTTTATGGCTACACCTTC CASALGTGGLYGYTF
- TRBJ1-2 - TRBV6-5 TGTGCCAGCAGTCCCGGGGGGTACTATGGCTACACCTTC CASSPGGYYGYTF
TRBD2 TRBJ2-5 - TRBV19 TGTGCCAGTAGTCCTAGCGGCTGGCAAGAGACCCAGTACTTC CASSPSGWQETQYF
TRBD2 TRBJ2-1 - TRBV6-1 TGTGCCAGCAGTGGACTAGCGGGAGGGCCGAATTACAATGAGCAGTTCTTC CASSGLAGGPNYNEQFF
- TRBJ2-6 - TRBV18 TGTGCCAGCTCAGCTCAGTTTTCTGGGGCCAACGTCCTGACTTTC CASSAQFSGANVLTF
- TRBJ2-5 - TRBV20-1 TGCAGTGCTAGAGCCTTAGAGACCCAGTACTTC CSARALETQYF
TRBD1 TRBJ2-7 - TRBV11-2 TGTGCCAGCAAGAACTGGGACAGGGGGTACGAGCAGTACTTC CASKNWDRGYEQYF
- TRBJ2-7 - TRBV9 TGTGCCAGCAGCGTAGGGGGGCAGGACTACGAGCAGTACTTC CASSVGGQDYEQYF
- TRBJ2-6 few TRBV19 TGTGCCAGTAGCGACAGATCCGGGGCCAACGTCCTGACTTTC CASSDRSGANVLTF
- TRBJ1-1 - TRBV29-1 TGCAGCTTCTATGAGGGTGGGGATGAAGCTTTCTTT CSFYEGGDEAFF
- TRBJ1-2 once TRBV5-4 TGTGCCAGCAGCTGGATGGGGGGAGGACTAGAAGCTAACTATGGCTACACCTTC CASSWMGGGLEANYGYTF
TRBD1 TRBJ2-3 once TRBV27 TGTGCCAGCAGTTTTGACAGGGAAGGGACAGATACGCAGTATTTT CASSFDREGTDTQYF
- TRBJ2-6 - TRBV5-1 TGCGCCAGCAGCGAGGCTCTGCGGGGGGCCAACGTCCTGACTTTC CASSEALRGANVLTF
- TRBJ1-2 - TRBV7-9 TGTGCCAGCAGCTTACCGGGATATGGCTACACCTTC CASSLPGYGYTF
- TRBJ2-7 - TRBV6-6 TGTGCCAGCAGAGCAGGGGTTTACGAGCAGTACTTC CASRAGVYEQYF
- TRBJ1-2 few TRBV5-1 TGCGCCAGCAGCTTGGTGGTCGGCAGCTATGGCTACACCTTC CASSLVVGSYGYTF
- TRBJ2-7 - TRBV5-5 TGTGCCAGCAGCTGGAGGGACAGTTCCTACGAGCAGTACTTC CASSWRDSSYEQYF
TRBD1 TRBJ2-2 few TRBV7-3 TGTGCCAGCAGCTTAAGACAGGGGAACACCGGGGAGCTGTTTTTT CASSLRQGNTGELFF
TRBD1 TRBJ1-1 - TRBV5-1 TGCGCCAGCAGCTTGGGTAGACAGGGGAGGAACACTGAAGCTTTCTTT CASSLGRQGRNTEAFF
- TRBJ1-2 - TRBV6-5 TGTGCCAGCAGTTCTGGGACGACGAAATATGGCTACACCTTC CASSSGTTKYGYTF
- TRBJ2-5 once TRBV9 TGTGCCAGCAGCGTAGCGGGAGTGGGGGAGACCCAGTACTTC CASSVAGVGETQYF
TRBD1 TRBJ2-1 - TRBV2 TGTGCCAGCAGCACCCGGGACAGGGAGAGGAATGAGCAGTTCTTC CASSTRDRERNEQFF
- TRBJ2-5 - TRBV7-3 TGTGCCAGCAGCTTAATTCCCTTAACCTCCCAAGAGACCCAGTACTTC CASSLIPLTSQETQYF
TRBD2 TRBJ2-5 - TRBV7-9 TGTGCCAGCAGCTTAGGGACTAGCGGCCAAGAGACCCAGTACTTC CASSLGTSGQETQYF
- TRBJ2-7 - TRBV6-5 TGTGCCAGCGGTGAGGATAAATCCTACGAGCAGTACTTC CASGEDKSYEQYF
- TRBJ2-5 - TRBV2 TGTGCCAGCAGTGAAATGGGGACGGGGCGAGAGACCCAGTACTTC CASSEMGTGRETQYF
- TRBJ1-1 - TRBV19 TGTGCCAGTAGTACACCCCTCAAGAACACTGAAGCTTTCTTT CASSTPLKNTEAFF
TRBD2 TRBJ2-1 few TRBV25-1 TGTGCCAGCAGTGAATCCCCTGGGGAGCTAGCGGGAGGGCTGGGGTTGTTCTTC CASSESPGELAGGLGLFF
TRBD2 TRBJ2-7 - TRBV5-1 TGCGCCAGCAGCTCGGGGGGGCCGGGCGAGCAGTACTTC CASSSGGPGEQYF
- TRBJ1-6 - TRBV4-1 TGCGCCAGCAGCCAAGATATTTTTAAGGCTGGGGTGGATTCACCCCTCCACTTT CASSQDIFKAGVDSPLHF
TRBD2 TRBJ2-1 - TRBV11-3 TGTGCCAGCAGCTTAGGCCTAGCGGGAGGGCCGAGCTCCTACAATGAGCAGTTCTTC CASSLGLAGGPSSYNEQFF
TRBD2 TRBJ2-7 - TRBV27 TGTGCCAGGTGGACTAGCGGATACTACGAGCAGTACTTC CARWTSGYYEQYF
TRBD1 TRBJ2-1 once TRBV7-9 TGTGCCAGCAGCGCATCGACAGGGGGCCCCTACAATGAGCAGTTCTTC CASSASTGGPYNEQFF
TRBD2 TRBJ2-2 - TRBV6-6 TGTGCCAGCAGTCAGCGGGACTTGAACACCGGGGAGCTGTTTTTT CASSQRDLNTGELFF
- TRBJ2-1 - TRBV27 TGTGCCAGCAGTGCACCGGGGCAGAACAATGAGCAGTTCTTC CASSAPGQNNEQFF
TRBD1 TRBJ1-5 - TRBV19 TGTGCCAGTAGTTTCGACCTACGTCCCGGGACAGTGGGGAGCAATCAGCCCCAGCATTTT CASSFDLRPGTVGSNQPQHF
TRBD1 TRBJ2-3 few TRBV7-3 TGTGCCAGCAGCTTATTAGGGACAGGGGGCGATACGCAGTATTTT CASSLLGTGGDTQYF
- TRBJ1-2 medium-sized TRBV6-1 TGTGCCAGCAGTGACGGGGGGCGGTATGGCTACACCTTC CASSDGGRYGYTF
- TRBJ2-5 - TRBV7-6 TGTGCCAGCAGCTTGTTCGACAGGCCACAAGAGACCCAGTACTTC CASSLFDRPQETQYF
- TRBJ2-1 few TRBV28 TGTGCCAGCACCGGACCCGGGCGTTCCTACAATGAGCAGTTCTTC CASTGPGRSYNEQFF
- TRBJ2-1 few TRBV2 TGTGCCAGCAGTCGGCAGACTAACAATGAGCAGTTCTTC CASSRQTNNEQFF
TRBD1 TRBJ1-3 few TRBV19 TGTGCCAGTAGTAACGACAGGGGGCCAGGAAACACCATATATTTT CASSNDRGPGNTIYF
- TRBJ2-2 - TRBV28 TGTGCCAGCAGTTTTTGGACAGATGTTACCGGGGAGCTGTTTTTT CASSFWTDVTGELFF
- TRBJ2-3 - TRBV27 TGTGCCAGCAGTCGGTCCCAGGGGAATGAGGCAGATACGCAGTATTTT CASSRSQGNEADTQYF
TRBD1 TRBJ2-3 - TRBV15 TGTGCCACCAGCAGATTTCAGGGGGCGCGGGGCACAAATACGCAGTATTTT CATSRFQGARGTNTQYF